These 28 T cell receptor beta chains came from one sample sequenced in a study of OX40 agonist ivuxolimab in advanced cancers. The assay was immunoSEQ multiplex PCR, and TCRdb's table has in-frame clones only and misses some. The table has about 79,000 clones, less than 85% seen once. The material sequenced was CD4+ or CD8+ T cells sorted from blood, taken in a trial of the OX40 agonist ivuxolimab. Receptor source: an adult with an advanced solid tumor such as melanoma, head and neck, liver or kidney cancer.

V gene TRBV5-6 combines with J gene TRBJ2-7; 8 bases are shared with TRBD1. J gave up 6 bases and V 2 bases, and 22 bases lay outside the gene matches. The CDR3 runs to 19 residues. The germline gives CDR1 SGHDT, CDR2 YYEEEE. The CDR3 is CASSFKNTVRGQGAGEQYF. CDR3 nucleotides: TGTGCCAGCAGCTTTAAGAACACGGTCCGTGGGCAGGGGGCCGGCGAGCAGTACTTC. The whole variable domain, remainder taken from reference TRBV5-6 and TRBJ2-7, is DAGVTQSPTHLIKTRGQQVTLRCSPKSGHDTVSWYQQALGQGPQFIFQYYEEEERQRGNFPDRFSGHQFPNYSSELNVNALLLGDSALYLCASSFKNTVRGQGAGEQYFGPGTRLTVT.

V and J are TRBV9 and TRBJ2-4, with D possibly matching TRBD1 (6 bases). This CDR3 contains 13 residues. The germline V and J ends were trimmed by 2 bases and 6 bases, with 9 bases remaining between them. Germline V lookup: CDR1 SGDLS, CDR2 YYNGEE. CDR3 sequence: CASSVDSGNIQYF. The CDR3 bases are TGTGCCAGCAGCGTGGACAGTGGAAACATTCAGTACTTC.

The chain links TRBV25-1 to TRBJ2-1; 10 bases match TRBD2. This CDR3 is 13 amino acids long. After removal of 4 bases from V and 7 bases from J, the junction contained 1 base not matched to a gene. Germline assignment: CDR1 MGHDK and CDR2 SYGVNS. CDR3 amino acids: CASSGSGRNEQFF. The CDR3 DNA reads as TGTGCCAGCAGTGGTAGCGGGAGGAATGAGCAGTTCTTC.

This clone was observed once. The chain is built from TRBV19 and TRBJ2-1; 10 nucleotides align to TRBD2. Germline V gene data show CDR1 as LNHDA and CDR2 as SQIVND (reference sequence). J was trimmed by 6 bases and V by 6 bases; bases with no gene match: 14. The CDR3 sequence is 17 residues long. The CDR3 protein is CASSGLAGAILANEQFF. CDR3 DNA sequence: TGTGCCAGTAGCGGTCTAGCGGGAGCCATACTTGCCAATGAGCAGTTCTTC. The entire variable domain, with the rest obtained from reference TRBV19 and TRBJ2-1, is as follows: DGGITQSPKYLFRKEGQNVTLSCEQNLNHDAMYWYRQDPGQGLRLIYYSQIVNDFQKGDIAEGYSVSREKKESFPLTVTSAQKNPTAFYLCASSGLAGAILANEQFFGPGTRLTVL.

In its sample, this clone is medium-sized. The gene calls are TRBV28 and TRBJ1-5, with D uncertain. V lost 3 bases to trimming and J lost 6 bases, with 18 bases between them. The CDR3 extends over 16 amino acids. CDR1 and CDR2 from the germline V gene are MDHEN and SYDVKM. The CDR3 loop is CASSFVVGHLVQPQHF. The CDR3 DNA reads TGTGCCAGCAGTTTCGTAGTAGGGCATTTGGTTCAGCCCCAGCATTTT.

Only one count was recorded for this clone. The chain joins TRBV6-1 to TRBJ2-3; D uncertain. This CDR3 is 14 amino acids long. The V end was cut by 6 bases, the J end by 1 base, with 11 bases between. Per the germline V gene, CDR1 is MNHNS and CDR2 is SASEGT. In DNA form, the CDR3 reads TGTGCCAGCAGCCCCAATTGGGGCACAGATACGCAGTATTTT. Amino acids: CASSPNWGTDTQYF.

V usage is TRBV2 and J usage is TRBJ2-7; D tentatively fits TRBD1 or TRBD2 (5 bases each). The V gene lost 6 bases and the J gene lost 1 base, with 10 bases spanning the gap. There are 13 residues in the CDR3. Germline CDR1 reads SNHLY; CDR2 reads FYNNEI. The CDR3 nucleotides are TGTGCCAGCAGCGGGGACGTTTCCTACGAGCAGTACTTC. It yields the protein CASSGDVSYEQYF.

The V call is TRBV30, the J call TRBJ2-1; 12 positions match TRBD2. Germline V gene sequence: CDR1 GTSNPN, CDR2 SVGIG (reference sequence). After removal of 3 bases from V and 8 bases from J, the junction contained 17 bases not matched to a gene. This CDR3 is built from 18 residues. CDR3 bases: TGTGCCTGGAGCCACCTGAGGACTAGCGGGAAGCACAGCTATGAGCAGTTCTTC. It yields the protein CAWSHLRTSGKHSYEQFF.

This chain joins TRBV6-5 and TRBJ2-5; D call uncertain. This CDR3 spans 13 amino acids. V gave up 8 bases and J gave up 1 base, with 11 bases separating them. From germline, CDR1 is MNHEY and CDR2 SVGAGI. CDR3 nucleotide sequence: TGTGCCAGCCGCCGCACGGTCCAAGAGACCCAGTACTTC. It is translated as CASRRTVQETQYF.

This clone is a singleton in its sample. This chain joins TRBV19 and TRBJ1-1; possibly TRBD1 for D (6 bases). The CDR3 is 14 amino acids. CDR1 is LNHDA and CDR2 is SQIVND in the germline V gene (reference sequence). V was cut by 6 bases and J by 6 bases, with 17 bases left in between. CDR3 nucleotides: TGTGCCAGTAGAAACAGGGACTCGTGGTCTGAAGCTTTCTTT. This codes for CASRNRDSWSEAFF.

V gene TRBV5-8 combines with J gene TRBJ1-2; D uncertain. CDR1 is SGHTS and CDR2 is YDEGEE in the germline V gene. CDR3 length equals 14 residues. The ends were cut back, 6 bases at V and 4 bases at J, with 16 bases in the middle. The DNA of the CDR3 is TGTGCCAGCACCCAACCCAGGCAGCGCTATGGCTACACCTTC. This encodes CASTQPRQRYGYTF.

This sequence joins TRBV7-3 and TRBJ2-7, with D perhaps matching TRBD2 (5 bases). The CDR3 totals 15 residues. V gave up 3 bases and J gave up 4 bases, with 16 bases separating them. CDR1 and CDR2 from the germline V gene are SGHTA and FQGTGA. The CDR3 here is CASSLGVGGLYEQYF. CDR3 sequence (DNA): TGTGCCAGCAGCTTGGGAGTTGGCGGCTTATACGAGCAGTACTTC.

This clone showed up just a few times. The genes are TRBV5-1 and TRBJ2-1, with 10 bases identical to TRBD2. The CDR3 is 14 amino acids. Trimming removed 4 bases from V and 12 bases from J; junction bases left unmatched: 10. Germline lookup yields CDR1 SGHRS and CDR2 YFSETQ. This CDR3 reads CASSIEAGGRAQFF. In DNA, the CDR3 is TGCGCCAGCAGCATAGAAGCGGGAGGGCGCGCGCAGTTCTTC. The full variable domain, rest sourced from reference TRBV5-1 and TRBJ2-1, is KAGVTQTPRYLIKTRGQQVTLSCSPISGHRSVSWYQQTPGQGLQFLFEYFSETQRNKGNFPGRFSGRQFSNSRSEMNVSTLELGDSALYLCASSIEAGGRAQFFGPGTRLTVL.

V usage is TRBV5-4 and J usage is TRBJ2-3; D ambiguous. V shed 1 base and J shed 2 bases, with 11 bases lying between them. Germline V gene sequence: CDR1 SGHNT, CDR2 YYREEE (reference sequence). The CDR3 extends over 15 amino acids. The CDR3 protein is CASSLSQTTTDTQYF. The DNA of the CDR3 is TGTGCCAGCAGCTTGTCGCAGACAACCACAGATACGCAGTATTTT.

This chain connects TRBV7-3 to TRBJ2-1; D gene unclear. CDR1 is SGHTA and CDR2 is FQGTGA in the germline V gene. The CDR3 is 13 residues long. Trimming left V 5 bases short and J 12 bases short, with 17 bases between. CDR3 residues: CASSDSHGRGQFF. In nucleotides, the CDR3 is TGTGCCAGCAGCGACTCACACGGGCGAGGGCAGTTCTTC.

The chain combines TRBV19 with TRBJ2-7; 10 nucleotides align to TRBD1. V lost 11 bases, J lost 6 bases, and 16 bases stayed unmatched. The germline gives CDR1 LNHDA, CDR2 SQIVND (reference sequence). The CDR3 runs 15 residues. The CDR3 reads CAPSRDRGIGSEQYF. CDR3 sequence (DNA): TGTGCCCCCTCCCGGGACAGGGGAATCGGTTCCGAGCAGTACTTC. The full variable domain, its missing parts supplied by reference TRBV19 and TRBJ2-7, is DGGITQSPKYLFRKEGQNVTLSCEQNLNHDAMYWYRQDPGQGLRLIYYSQIVNDFQKGDIAEGYSVSREKKESFPLTVTSAQKNPTAFYLCAPSRDRGIGSEQYFGPGTRLTVT.

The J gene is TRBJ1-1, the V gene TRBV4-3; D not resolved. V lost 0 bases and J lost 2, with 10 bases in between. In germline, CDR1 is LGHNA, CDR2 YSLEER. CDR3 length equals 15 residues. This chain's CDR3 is CASSQDNRGNTEAFF. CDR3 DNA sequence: TGCGCCAGCAGCCAAGATAACCGGGGAAACACTGAAGCTTTCTTT.

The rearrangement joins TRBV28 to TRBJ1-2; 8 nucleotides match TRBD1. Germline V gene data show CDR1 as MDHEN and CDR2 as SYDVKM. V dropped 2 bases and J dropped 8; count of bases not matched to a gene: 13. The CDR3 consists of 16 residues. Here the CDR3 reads CASSLAGTGYWKGYTF. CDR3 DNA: TGTGCCAGCAGTTTAGCCGGGACAGGTTATTGGAAGGGCTACACCTTC.

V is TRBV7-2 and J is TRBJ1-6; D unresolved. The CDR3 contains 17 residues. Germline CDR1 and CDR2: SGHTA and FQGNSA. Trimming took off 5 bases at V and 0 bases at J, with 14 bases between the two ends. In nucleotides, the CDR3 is TGTGCCAGCAGCGCCCAGTCGGGGAGCTCCTATAATTCACCCCTCCACTTT. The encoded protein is CASSAQSGSSYNSPLHF. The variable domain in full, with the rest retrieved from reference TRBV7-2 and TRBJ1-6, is GAGVSQSPSNKVTEKGKDVELRCDPISGHTALYWYRQSLGQGLEFLIYFQGNSAPDKSGLPSDRFSAERTGGSVSTLTIQRTQQEDSAVYLCASSAQSGSSYNSPLHFGNGTRLTVT.

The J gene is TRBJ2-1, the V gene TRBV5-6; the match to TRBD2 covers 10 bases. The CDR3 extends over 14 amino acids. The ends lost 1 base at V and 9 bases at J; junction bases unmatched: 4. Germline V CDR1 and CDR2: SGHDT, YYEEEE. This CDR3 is CASSLIAGGAEQFF. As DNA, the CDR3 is TGTGCCAGCAGCTTGATAGCGGGAGGAGCTGAGCAGTTCTTC.

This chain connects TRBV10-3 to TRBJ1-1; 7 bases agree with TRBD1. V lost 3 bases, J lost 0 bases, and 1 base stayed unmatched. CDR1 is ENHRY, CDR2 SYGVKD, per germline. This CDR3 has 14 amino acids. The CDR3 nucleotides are TGTGCCATCAGTGAACAGGGGATGAACACTGAAGCTTTCTTT. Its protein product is CAISEQGMNTEAFF.

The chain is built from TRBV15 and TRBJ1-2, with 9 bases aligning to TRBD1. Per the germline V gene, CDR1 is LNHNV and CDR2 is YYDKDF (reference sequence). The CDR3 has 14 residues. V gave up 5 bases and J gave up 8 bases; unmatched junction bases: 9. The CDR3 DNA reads TGTGCCACCAGCCCTGGGACAGGGACGGTCGGCTACACCTTC. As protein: CATSPGTGTVGYTF.

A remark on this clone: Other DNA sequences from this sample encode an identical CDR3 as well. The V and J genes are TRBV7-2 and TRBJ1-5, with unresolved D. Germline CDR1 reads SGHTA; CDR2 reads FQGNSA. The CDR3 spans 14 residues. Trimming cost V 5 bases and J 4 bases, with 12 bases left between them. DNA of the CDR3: TGTGCCAGCAGCCCACAAGGCGGAAATCAGCCCCAGCATTTT. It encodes CASSPQGGNQPQHF.

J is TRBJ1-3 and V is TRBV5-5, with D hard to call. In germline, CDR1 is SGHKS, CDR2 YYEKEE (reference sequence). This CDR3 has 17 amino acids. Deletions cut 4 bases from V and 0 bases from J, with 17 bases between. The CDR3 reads CASSRDPGGSSGNTIYF. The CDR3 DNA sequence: TGTGCCAGCAGCCGGGATCCCGGCGGAAGCTCTGGAAACACCATATATTTT.

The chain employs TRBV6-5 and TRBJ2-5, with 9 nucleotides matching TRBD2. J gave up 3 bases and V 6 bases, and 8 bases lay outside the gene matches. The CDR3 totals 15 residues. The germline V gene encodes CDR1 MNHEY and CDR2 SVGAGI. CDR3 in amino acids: CASRLGAGGEETQYF. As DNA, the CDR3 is TGTGCCAGCAGACTCGGGGCGGGAGGGGAAGAGACCCAGTACTTC.

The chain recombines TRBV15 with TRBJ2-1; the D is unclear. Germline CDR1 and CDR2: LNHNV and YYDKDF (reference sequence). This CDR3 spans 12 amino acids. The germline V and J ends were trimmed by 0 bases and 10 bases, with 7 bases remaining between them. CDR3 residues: CATSRDMMEQFF. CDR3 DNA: TGTGCCACCAGCAGAGATATGATGGAGCAGTTCTTC.

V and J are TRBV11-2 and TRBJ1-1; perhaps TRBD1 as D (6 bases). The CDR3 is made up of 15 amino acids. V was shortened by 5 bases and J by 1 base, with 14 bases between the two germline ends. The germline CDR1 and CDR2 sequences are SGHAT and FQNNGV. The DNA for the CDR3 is TGTGCCAGCAGCCTGACAACAGGGTCGAACACTGAAGCTTTCTTT. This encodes CASSLTTGSNTEAFF.

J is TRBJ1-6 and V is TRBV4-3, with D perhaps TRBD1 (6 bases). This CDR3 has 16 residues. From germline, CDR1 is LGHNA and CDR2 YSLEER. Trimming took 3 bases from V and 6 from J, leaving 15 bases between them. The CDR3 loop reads CASSHAGGGVNSPLHF. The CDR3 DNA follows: TGCGCCAGCAGCCACGCCGGAGGGGGGGTTAATTCACCCCTCCACTTT.